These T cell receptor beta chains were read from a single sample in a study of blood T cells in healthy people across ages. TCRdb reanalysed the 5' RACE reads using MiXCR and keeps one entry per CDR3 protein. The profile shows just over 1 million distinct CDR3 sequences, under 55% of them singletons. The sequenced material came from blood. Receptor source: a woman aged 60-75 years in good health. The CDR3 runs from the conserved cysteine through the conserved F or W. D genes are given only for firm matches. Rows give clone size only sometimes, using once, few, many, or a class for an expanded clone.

TGTGCCAGCAGCCCCCCCAGCAACGGGCAGTACTTC | CASSPPSNGQYF | once | TRBJ2-7 | TRBV3-1 | -
TGTGCCATCAGTGAGTCAGGGCTAGAAGGCACAGATACGCAGTATTTT | CAISESGLEGTDTQYF | few | TRBJ2-3 | TRBV10-3 | -
TGTGCCAGCAGCTTATTTGTTGGTAGCACAGATACGCAGTATTTT | CASSLFVGSTDTQYF | - | TRBJ2-3 | TRBV7-2 | -
TGTGCCAGCAGTTTATCCAGAGATGAAAAACTGTTTTTT | CASSLSRDEKLFF | - | TRBJ1-4 | TRBV28 | -
TGCGCCAGCAGCTTAACCGGGACAGGGTCGGTCCCGGGGCAGTATTTT | CASSLTGTGSVPGQYF | few | TRBJ2-3 | TRBV5-1 | TRBD1
TGTGCCAGCTCACCGCCGGGACAGGGGAACTACGAGCAGTACTTC | CASSPPGQGNYEQYF | - | TRBJ2-7 | TRBV28 | TRBD1
TGTGCCAGCAGCGGCAGTCTGCTAGCGGGAGGTCCCACAGATACGCAGTATTTT | CASSGSLLAGGPTDTQYF | few | TRBJ2-3 | TRBV4-2 | TRBD2
TGTGCCAGCAGCCGAAGCGGGAGCGGCCAGTTCTTC | CASSRSGSGQFF | few | TRBJ2-1 | TRBV12-3/TRBV12-4 | TRBD2
TGTGCCAGTGGGGGTGATGCAGTCGGAAGCAATGAGCAGTTCTTC | CASGGDAVGSNEQFF | few | TRBJ2-1 | TRBV6-6 | -
TGTGCCAGCAGTTTACTCGTCTCTGGCCCCGCAGATACGCAGTATTTT | CASSLLVSGPADTQYF | - | TRBJ2-3 | TRBV27 | -
TGTGCCAGCAGCCCCGTAGCGGGAGGGGGGAATGAGCAGTTCTTC | CASSPVAGGGNEQFF | - | TRBJ2-1 | TRBV7-2 | TRBD2
TGTGCCACCGGGGGGGCTGTCAGCACAGATACGCAGTATTTT | CATGGAVSTDTQYF | few | TRBJ2-3 | TRBV24-1 | -
TGCGCCTCTGCCCCCAGGGGGGTAGGGCTCGAGCAGTACTTC | CASAPRGVGLEQYF | few | TRBJ2-7 | TRBV5-1 | -
TGCAGTGCTAGAGACCCCGGACCCGTAGCGGATTTCACAGATACGCAGTATTTT | CSARDPGPVADFTDTQYF | few | TRBJ2-3 | TRBV20-1 | -
TGTGCCAGCAGTGACCGGGCCCGGAGAAAAGAGACCCAGTACTTC | CASSDRARRKETQYF | - | TRBJ2-5 | TRBV6-4 | -
TGTGCCAGCAGCGACGCGGGCTACAATGAGCAGTTCTTC | CASSDAGYNEQFF | - | TRBJ2-1 | TRBV9 | -
TGTGCCAGCAGTTACTCGCTTCGGCGCCTTCAAGAGACCCAGTACTTC | CASSYSLRRLQETQYF | few | TRBJ2-5 | TRBV6-6 | -